These 8 T cell receptor beta chains were all obtained from the same sample, sequenced in a study of blood T cell repertoires in COVID-19. Data came from immunoSEQ multiplex PCR; TCRdb stores just in-frame clones and leaves some out. The sample has around 210,000 clones; around nine tenths are singletons. Sequenced input: peripheral blood. Receptors originate from a man between 45 and 60 years old with COVID-19, enrolled during active disease.

J is TRBJ2-7 and V is TRBV2; TRBD1 matches 7 bases. Germline lookup yields CDR1 SNHLY and CDR2 FYNNEI. The CDR3 contains 13 residues. The V gene end was trimmed by 6 bases and the J gene end by 6 bases; junction bases not matched to a gene: 8. The CDR3 spells CASSPTGTSEQYF. CDR3 coding DNA: TGTGCCAGCAGCCCGACAGGGACATCCGAGCAGTACTTC.

In its sample, this clone was seen a few times. V and J are TRBV5-5 and TRBJ2-5; 11 nucleotides match TRBD2. J was trimmed by 5 bases and V by 3 bases; bases with no gene match: 6. From germline, CDR1 is SGHKS and CDR2 YYEKEE (reference sequence). The CDR3 runs 15 residues. The CDR3 bases are TGTGCCAGCAGCTGGGCTAGCGGGAGGCGGGAGACCCAGTACTTC. Encoded protein: CASSWASGRRETQYF.

This chain uses TRBV7-3 with TRBJ2-5, with D possibly matching TRBD1 (6 bases). V lost 2 bases to trimming and J lost 6 bases, with 7 bases between them. The CDR3 sequence is 12 residues long. Germline V gene sequence: CDR1 SGHTA, CDR2 FQGTGA. As DNA, the CDR3 is TGTGCCAGCAGCTTACAGGGGCAGACCCAGTACTTC. The encoded protein is CASSLQGQTQYF.

The rearrangement links TRBV2 to TRBJ2-7, with D unresolved. Per the germline V gene, CDR1 is SNHLY and CDR2 is FYNNEI. The CDR3 is 14 residues long. V lost 0 bases to trimming and J lost 6 bases, with 12 bases between them. DNA of the CDR3: TGTGCCAGCAGTGAAGCGCTTGAGATCCCCGAGCAGTACTTC. Translation: CASSEALEIPEQYF.

This chain uses TRBV13 with TRBJ1-5, with a weak D call TRBD1 (5 bases). CDR3 size: 14 residues. CDR1 and CDR2 from the germline V gene are PRHDT and FYEKMQ (reference sequence). V lost 0 bases to trimming and J lost 6 bases, with 9 bases between them. The DNA for the CDR3 is TGTGCCAGCAGCTTAGGAGGGGTGAGTCAGCCCCAGCATTTT. Translation gives CASSLGGVSQPQHF.

In this sample, this clone turned up once. The CDR3 reads CASRTGVEEKLFF. CDR3 DNA sequence: TGTGCCAGTAGGACAGGGGTAGAAGAAAAACTGTTTTTT. The chain joins TRBV19 to TRBJ1-4; TRBD1 agrees at 8 bases. The CDR3 length is 13 residues. CDR1 and CDR2 (germline): LNHDA, SQIVND (reference sequence). V shed 6 bases and J 8 bases; nucleotides not matched to a gene: 5.

The chain links TRBV29-1 to TRBJ2-7; TRBD1 aligns across 7 bases. The CDR3 sequence is 11 residues long. Germline-derived CDR1 and CDR2 are SQVTM and ANQGSEA. V dropped 7 bases and J dropped 4; count of bases not matched to a gene: 4. This CDR3 reads CSAGQTYEQYF. DNA for the CDR3: TGCAGCGCGGGACAGACATACGAGCAGTACTTC.

The V call is TRBV3-1 (or the pseudogene TRBV3-2), the J call TRBJ1-4; no clear D. Germline V gene lookup returns CDR1 LGHDT and CDR2 YNNKEL (reference sequence). V was trimmed by 2 bases and J by 3 bases, leaving 10 bases between them. This CDR3 has 15 amino acids. The CDR3 sequence: CASSQQALANEKLFF. The CDR3 DNA sequence: TGTGCCAGCAGCCAACAGGCCCTCGCTAATGAAAAACTGTTTTTT.